The clone carrying this T cell receptor beta chain was recorded many times. Researchers prepared the TCRbeta library using unique molecular identifiers, the study reports. TCRdb reprocessed the PCR reads via MiXCR and lists one record per CDR3 protein. Here the sample spans about 360,000 distinct CDR3 sequences, 10% to 15% being singletons. Germline CDR1 reads SGHRS; CDR2 reads YFSETQ. The CDR3 length is 15 residues. This record comes from a study of T-cell reconstitution after alpha-beta-depleted transplantation in children. The receptor comes from a human donor who donated a stem cell graft to a child with Fanconi anemia. Sequenced here: PBMCs, sampled from the stem cell graft. The chain links TRBV5-1 to TRBJ2-3; unclear D gene. The J call is in doubt because the DNA end fits TRBJ1-5 better. CDR3 coding DNA: TGCGCCAGCAGCTTTGGACGAGTTCGCACAGATACGCAGCATTTT. It yields the protein CASSFGRVRTDTQHF.